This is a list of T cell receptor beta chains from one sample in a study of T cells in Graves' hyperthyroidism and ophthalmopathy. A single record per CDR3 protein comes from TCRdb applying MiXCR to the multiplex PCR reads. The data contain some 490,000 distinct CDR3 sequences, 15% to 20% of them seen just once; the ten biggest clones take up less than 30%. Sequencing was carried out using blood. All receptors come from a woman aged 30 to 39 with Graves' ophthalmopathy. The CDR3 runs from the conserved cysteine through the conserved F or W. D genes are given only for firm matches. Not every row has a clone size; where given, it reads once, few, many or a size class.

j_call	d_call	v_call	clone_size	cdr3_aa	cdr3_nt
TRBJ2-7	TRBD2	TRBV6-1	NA	CASRTSGFSYEQYF	TGTGCCAGTCGCACTAGCGGTTTCTCCTACGAGCAGTACTTC
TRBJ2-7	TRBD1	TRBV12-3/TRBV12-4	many	CASSFSGQGANEQYF	TGTGCCAGCAGTTTCTCGGGGCAGGGGGCCAACGAGCAGTACTTC
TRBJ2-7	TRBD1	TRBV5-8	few	CASSSGQGGFYEQYF	TGTGCCAGCAGCTCCGGACAGGGTGGGTTCTACGAGCAGTACTTC
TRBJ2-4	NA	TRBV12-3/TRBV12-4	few	CASTVWVAKNIQYF	TGTGCCAGCACCGTGTGGGTAGCCAAAAACATTCAGTACTTC
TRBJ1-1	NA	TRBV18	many	CASSPDQGNTEAFF	TGTGCCAGCTCACCAGATCAGGGGAACACTGAAGCTTTCTTT
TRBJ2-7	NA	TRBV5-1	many	CASSLGSARYYEQYF	TGCGCCAGCAGCTTGGGCAGCGCTAGATACTACGAGCAGTACTTC
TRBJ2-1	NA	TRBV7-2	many	CASSSAINEQFF	TGTGCCAGCAGCTCGGCTATAAATGAGCAGTTCTTC
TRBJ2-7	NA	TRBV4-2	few	CASGGSGTYEQYF	TGTGCCAGCGGGGGTAGCGGAACCTACGAGCAGTACTTC
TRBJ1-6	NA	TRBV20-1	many	CSASPGQNNSPLHF	TGCAGTGCTAGCCCCGGACAAAATAATTCACCCCTCCACTTT
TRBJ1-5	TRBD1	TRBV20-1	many	CSAQTGTGVSQPQHF	TGCAGTGCGCAGACCGGGACAGGGGTAAGCCAGCCCCAGCATTTT
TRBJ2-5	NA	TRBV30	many	CAWTVQETQYF	TGTGCCTGGACAGTCCAAGAGACCCAGTACTTC
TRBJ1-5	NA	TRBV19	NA	CASSIDSVVRGQPQHF	TGTGCCAGTAGTATAGACAGTGTCGTCAGGGGCCAGCCCCAGCATTTT
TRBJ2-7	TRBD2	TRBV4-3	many	CASSHLREVGYEQYF	TGCGCCAGCAGCCATTTACGGGAGGTAGGCTACGAGCAGTACTTC
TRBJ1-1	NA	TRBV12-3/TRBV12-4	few	CASSYRPGREAFF	TGTGCCAGCAGCTACAGACCCGGGCGTGAAGCTTTCTTT
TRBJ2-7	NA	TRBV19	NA	CASSIGEGDEQYF	TGTGCCAGTAGTATAGGGGAGGGGGACGAGCAGTACTTC
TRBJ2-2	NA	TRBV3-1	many	CASSPLRTVQQASVNTGELFF	TGTGCCAGCAGCCCCCTGAGGACAGTCCAGCAGGCTAGCGTAAACACCGGGGAGCTGTTTTTT
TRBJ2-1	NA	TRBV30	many	CAWSMGAEEQFF	TGTGCCTGGAGTATGGGGGCCGAGGAGCAGTTCTTC
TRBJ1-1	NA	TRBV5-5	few	CASSPHGGPLPEAFF	TGTGCCAGCAGCCCCCACGGGGGCCCCCTCCCTGAAGCTTTCTTT
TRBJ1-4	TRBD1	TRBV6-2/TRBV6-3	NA	CASSNRDRNEKLFF	TGTGCCAGCTCAAACCGGGACAGGAATGAAAAACTGTTTTTT
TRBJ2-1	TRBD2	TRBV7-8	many	CASSLESRERLGEQFF	TGTGCCAGCAGCTTAGAATCGCGGGAGAGGTTAGGTGAGCAGTTCTTC
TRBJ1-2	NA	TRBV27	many	CASSLGGNGYTF	TGTGCCAGCAGTCTGGGAGGGAATGGCTACACCTTC
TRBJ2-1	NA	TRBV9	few	CASSVGVAGGHNEQFF	TGTGCCAGCAGCGTAGGGGTAGCTGGAGGCCACAATGAGCAGTTCTTC
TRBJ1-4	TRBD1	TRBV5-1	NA	CARPGQIVPTNEKLFF	TGCGCCAGACCGGGACAGATAGTTCCAACTAATGAAAAACTGTTTTTT
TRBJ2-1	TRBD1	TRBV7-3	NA	CASSLGQGLGYNEQFF	TGTGCCAGCAGCTTGGGACAGGGGCTAGGGTACAATGAGCAGTTCTTC
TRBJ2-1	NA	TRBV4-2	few	CASSQNPGTRQYEQFF	TGTGCCAGCAGCCAAAATCCCGGAACTAGGCAGTATGAGCAGTTCTTC
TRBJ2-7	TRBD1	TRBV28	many	CASSETGGHEQYF	TGTGCCAGCAGTGAGACAGGGGGACACGAGCAGTACTTC
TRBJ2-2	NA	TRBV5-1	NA	CASSSGGGAGGELFF	TGTGCCAGCAGCTCGGGTGGGGGGGCGGGCGGGGAGCTGTTTTTT
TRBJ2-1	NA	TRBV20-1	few	CSARDSLARDDEQFF	TGCAGTGCTAGAGATAGCCTAGCGAGAGACGATGAGCAGTTCTTC
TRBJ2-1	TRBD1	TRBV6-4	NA	CASRGQGTNNEQFF	TGTGCCAGCAGGGGACAGGGGACAAACAATGAGCAGTTCTTC
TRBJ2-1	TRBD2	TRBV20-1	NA	CSASLLTSGRGNEQFF	TGCAGTGCTAGTCTTCTGACTAGCGGGAGAGGGAATGAGCAGTTCTTC
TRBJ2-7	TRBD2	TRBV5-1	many	CASSLGAGADEQYF	TGCGCCAGCAGCTTGGGGGCGGGAGCGGACGAGCAGTACTTC
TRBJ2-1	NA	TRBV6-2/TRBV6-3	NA	CASSYRRDLWDDEQFF	TGTGCCAGCAGTTACAGGCGGGACTTGTGGGACGATGAGCAGTTCTTC
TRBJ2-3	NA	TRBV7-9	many	CASSPSRGEDTQYF	TGTGCCAGCAGCCCCTCCCGGGGAGAAGATACGCAGTATTTT
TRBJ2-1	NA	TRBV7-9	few	CASSLVDPGPSYNEQFF	TGTGCCAGCAGCTTAGTAGATCCGGGCCCCTCCTACAATGAGCAGTTCTTC
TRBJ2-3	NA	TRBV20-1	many	CSAKLDSTDTQYF	TGCAGTGCGAAGCTGGACAGCACGGATACGCAGTATTTT
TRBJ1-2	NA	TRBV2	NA	CARDRQDNGYTF	TGTGCCAGAGACAGACAGGATAATGGCTACACCTTC
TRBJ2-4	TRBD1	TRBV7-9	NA	CASSSEFGTDQTYGIQYF	TGTGCCAGCAGCTCAGAGTTTGGGACAGACCAAACTTATGGCATTCAGTACTTC
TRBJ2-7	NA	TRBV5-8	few	CASSLGPSQAYEQYF	TGTGCCAGCAGCTTGGGACCCTCTCAGGCCTACGAGCAGTACTTC
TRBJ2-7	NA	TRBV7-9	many	CASSLETSTTDSYEQYF	TGTGCCAGCAGCTTAGAAACTAGCACAACAGACTCCTACGAGCAGTACTTC
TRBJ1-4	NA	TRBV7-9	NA	CASSLSGANEKLFF	TGTGCCAGCAGCTTATCAGGGGCTAATGAAAAACTGTTTTTT
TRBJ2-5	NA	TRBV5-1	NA	CASTLSGGVQETQYF	TGCGCCAGCACCCTTTCAGGCGGAGTCCAAGAGACCCAGTACTTC
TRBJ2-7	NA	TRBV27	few	CASSLQLTYEQYF	TGTGCCAGCAGTTTACAACTTACCTACGAGCAGTACTTC
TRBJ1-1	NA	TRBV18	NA	CASSPRRALSMNTEAFF	TGTGCCAGCTCACCTCGACGGGCCCTGTCGATGAACACTGAAGCTTTCTTT
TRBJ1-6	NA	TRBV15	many	CATSRDAAGPSPLHF	TGTGCCACCAGCAGAGATGCAGCGGGACCTTCACCCCTCCACTTT
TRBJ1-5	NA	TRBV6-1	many	CASTLGYPGNQPQHF	TGTGCCAGCACCCTTGGTTATCCTGGCAATCAGCCCCAGCATTTT
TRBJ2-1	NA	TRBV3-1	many	CASTPAGFGEQFF	TGTGCCAGCACCCCAGCAGGGTTCGGCGAGCAGTTCTTC
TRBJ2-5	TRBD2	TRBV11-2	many	CASSLITSGRSEETQYF	TGTGCCAGCAGCTTAATTACTAGCGGGAGGAGTGAAGAGACCCAGTACTTC
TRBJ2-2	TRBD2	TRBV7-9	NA	CASSSAGGTGELFF	TGTGCCAGCAGCTCTGCGGGAGGTACCGGGGAGCTGTTTTTT
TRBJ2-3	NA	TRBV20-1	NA	CSARIPKGGTIDTQYF	TGCAGTGCTAGAATTCCTAAGGGGGGGACTATAGATACGCAGTATTTT
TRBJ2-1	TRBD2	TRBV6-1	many	CASSERGEVTYNEQFF	TGTGCCAGCAGTGAACGGGGGGAGGTCACCTACAATGAGCAGTTCTTC
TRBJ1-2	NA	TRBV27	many	CASSERRLYGYTF	TGTGCCAGCAGTGAAAGACGGCTCTATGGCTACACCTTC
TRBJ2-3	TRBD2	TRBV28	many	CAHSGRDTDTQYF	TGTGCCCATAGCGGGAGGGACACAGATACGCAGTATTTT